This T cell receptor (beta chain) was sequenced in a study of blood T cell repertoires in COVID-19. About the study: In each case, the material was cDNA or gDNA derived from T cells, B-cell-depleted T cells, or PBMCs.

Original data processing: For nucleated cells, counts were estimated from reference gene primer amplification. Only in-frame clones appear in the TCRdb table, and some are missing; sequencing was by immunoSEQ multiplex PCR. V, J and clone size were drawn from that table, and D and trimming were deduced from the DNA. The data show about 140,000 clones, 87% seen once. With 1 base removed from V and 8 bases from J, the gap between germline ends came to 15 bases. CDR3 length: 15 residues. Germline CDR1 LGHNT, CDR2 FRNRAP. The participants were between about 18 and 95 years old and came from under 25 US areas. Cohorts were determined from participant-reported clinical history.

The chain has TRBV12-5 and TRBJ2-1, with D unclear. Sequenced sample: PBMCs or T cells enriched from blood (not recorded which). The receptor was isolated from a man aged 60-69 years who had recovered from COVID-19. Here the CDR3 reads CASGLGSAPVHEQFF. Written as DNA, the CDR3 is TGTGCTAGTGGTTTGGGAAGCGCCCCGGTCCATGAGCAGTTCTTC.